Below are 30 T cell receptor beta chains sequenced from a single sample in a study of PD-1 blockade in classical Hodgkin lymphoma. All the patients suffered relapse after autologous stem cell transplantation, and brentuximab vedotin exposure differed. The protocol was immunoSEQ multiplex PCR, while the TCRdb copy is restricted to in-frame clones and leaves out a portion. The sample shows around 45,000 clones, almost 90% of them seen only once. Sequenced here: peripheral blood mononuclear cells (PBMCs), sampled at baseline. These receptors were obtained from a human donor with classical Hodgkin lymphoma.

The chain has TRBV25-1 and TRBJ1-5, with D maybe TRBD1 (5 bases). The V gene's germline CDR1 is MGHDK and CDR2 SYGVNS. The CDR3 consists of 14 residues. V lost 5 bases and J 4 bases, leaving 12 bases between the germline ends. The CDR3 region is CASSRGPLNQPQHF. The CDR3 DNA reads TGTGCCAGCAGTCGGGGACCGCTGAATCAGCCCCAGCATTTT. Using reference TRBV25-1 and TRBJ1-5 for the parts outside the CDR3, the full variable domain is EADIYQTPRYLVIGTGKKITLECSQTMGHDKMYWYQQDPGMELHLIHYSYGVNSTEKGDLSSESTVSRIRTEHFPLTLESARPSHTSQYLCASSRGPLNQPQHFGDGTRLSIL.

This chain joins TRBV9 and TRBJ2-3; 10 bases agree with TRBD2. J gave up 0 bases and V 5 bases, and 12 bases lay outside the gene matches. The V gene's germline CDR1 is SGDLS and CDR2 YYNGEE. The CDR3 has 18 residues. CDR3 DNA: TGTGCCAGCAGACCGCCTAGCGGGGGACCTTCGAGCACAGATACGCAGTATTTT. Its translation is CASRPPSGGPSSTDTQYF.

The V and J genes are TRBV5-1 and TRBJ2-1, with D unresolved. Germline V gives CDR1 SGHRS, CDR2 YFSETQ. Trimming cost V 0 bases and J 8 bases, with 12 bases left between them. The CDR3 consists of 14 residues. The chain's CDR3 is CASSLEPTLDEQFF. In nucleotides, the CDR3 is TGCGCCAGCAGCTTGGAACCCACTTTGGATGAGCAGTTCTTC.

The chain joins TRBV6-1 to TRBJ1-2, with a tentative D call TRBD1 (5 bases). The CDR3 covers 14 residues. Germline V gene data show CDR1 as MNHNS and CDR2 as SASEGT. V lost 3 bases to trimming and J lost 4 bases, with 12 bases between them. For the CDR3, the DNA is TGTGCCAGCAGTGAGCTCCGGGACCCCTATGGCTACACCTTC. It translates to CASSELRDPYGYTF.

The chain carries TRBV28 and TRBJ2-3; D is perhaps TRBD1 (6 bases). CDR3 length: 15 residues. From germline, CDR1 is MDHEN and CDR2 SYDVKM. The ends were cut back, 5 bases at V and 3 bases at J, with 15 bases in the middle. CDR3 sequence (DNA): TGTGCCAGCAGTGAGGACGCCCAGGGGACAGATACGCAGTATTTT. The encoded protein is CASSEDAQGTDTQYF.

This clone showed up just once. V gene TRBV6-1 combines with J gene TRBJ2-7; TRBD1 aligns across 8 bases. J was trimmed by 2 bases and V by 5 bases; bases with no gene match: 5. CDR1 and CDR2 (germline): MNHNS, SASEGT. CDR3 length: 14 amino acids. CDR3: CASSPATGAYEQYF. For the CDR3, the DNA is TGTGCCAGCAGTCCTGCGACAGGGGCCTACGAGCAGTACTTC.

This clone was detected only a few times. V is TRBV15 and J is TRBJ2-2; D gene uncertain. CDR1 and CDR2 from the germline V gene are LNHNV and YYDKDF (reference sequence). This CDR3 contains 13 residues. V was cut by 1 base and J by 7 bases, with 7 bases left in between. The CDR3 DNA reads TGTGCCACCAGCAGAGGGGTCAGCGGGGAGCTGTTTTTT. Its protein is CATSRGVSGELFF.

The chain recombines TRBV28 with TRBJ2-7, with 7 positions matching TRBD2. CDR3 length: 15 amino acids. CDR1 is MDHEN and CDR2 is SYDVKM in the germline V gene. Germline trimming cut 0 bases from V and 3 bases from J; bases unmatched to any gene: 5. The CDR3 here is CASSLWLLAYYEQYF. For the CDR3, the DNA is TGTGCCAGCAGTTTATGGTTACTAGCGTACTACGAGCAGTACTTC.

The chain is built from TRBV28 and TRBJ2-1; 8 positions agree with TRBD1. Trimming took 6 bases from V and 1 from J; bases not matched to a gene: 5. The CDR3 is made up of 15 amino acids. Germline V CDR1 and CDR2: MDHEN, SYDVKM. CDR3 protein: CASREGDRSYNEQFF. The CDR3 DNA is TGTGCCAGCAGGGAGGGGGACAGGTCCTACAATGAGCAGTTCTTC.

The V call is TRBV29-1, the J call TRBJ1-2; D gene unclear. This CDR3 region has 12 residues. V was trimmed by 6 bases and J by 3 bases, leaving 11 bases between them. Germline V gene sequence: CDR1 SQVTM, CDR2 ANQGSEA. This CDR3 reads CSVSDGHYGYTF. CDR3 bases: TGCAGCGTCTCAGACGGACACTATGGCTACACCTTC.

The gene calls are TRBV7-6 and TRBJ2-3, with 9 bases lining up with TRBD1. This CDR3 has 16 residues. Germline V gene lookup returns CDR1 SGHVS and CDR2 FNYEAQ. V trimming: 4 bases; J trimming: 6 bases; junction bases outside the gene matches: 11. This chain's CDR3 is CASSSPRDRVSDTQYF. The CDR3 DNA reads as TGTGCCAGCAGCTCCCCGAGGGACAGGGTCTCGGATACGCAGTATTTT.

V is TRBV6-1 and J is TRBJ1-2; possibly TRBD1 for D (5 bases). Trimming removed 7 bases from V and 2 bases from J, with 11 bases in between. In germline, CDR1 is MNHNS, CDR2 SASEGT. CDR3 length: 13 residues. The CDR3: CASTLDSNYGYTF. The CDR3 DNA reads TGTGCCAGCACCCTTGACAGCAACTATGGCTACACCTTC.

The chain joins TRBV13 to TRBJ2-2; D assignment may be TRBD1 or TRBD2 (6 bases each). The germline gives CDR1 PRHDT, CDR2 FYEKMQ (reference sequence). Trimming took 6 bases from V and 5 from J, leaving 16 bases between them. The CDR3 runs to 15 residues. In nucleotides, the CDR3 is TGTGCCAGCAGAGTCCCCGGGGGCCGAACCGGGGAGCTGTTTTTT. Residues: CASRVPGGRTGELFF.

The rearrangement joins TRBV4-1 to TRBJ1-4; 10 nucleotides line up with TRBD1. This CDR3 has 15 residues. V lost 3 bases, J lost 6 bases, and 4 bases stayed unmatched. CDR1 is MGHRA, CDR2 YSYEKL, per germline. The CDR3, as DNA: TGCGCCAGCAGCCAGGGGACAGGGGTTTATGAAAAACTGTTTTTT. It encodes CASSQGTGVYEKLFF.

This clone has only one observation. This chain links TRBV28 with TRBJ2-7; 7 bases are shared with TRBD2. This CDR3 comprises 13 residues. CDR1 is MDHEN and CDR2 is SYDVKM in the germline V gene. J gave up 5 bases and V 4 bases, and 5 bases lay outside the gene matches. The CDR3 region is CASSYGGGHEQYF. The DNA of the CDR3 is TGTGCCAGCAGTTACGGGGGAGGGCACGAGCAGTACTTC.

This clone was observed once. The chain links TRBV5-4 to TRBJ2-7; 9 bases are shared with TRBD2. CDR1 SGHNT and CDR2 YYREEE come from the germline V gene (reference sequence). The V and J ends lost 0 bases and 5 bases, in that order; junction bases with no gene match: 9. This CDR3 is 16 amino acids long. This chain's CDR3 is CASSLVGGLASHEQYF. The DNA of the CDR3 is TGTGCCAGCAGCTTGGTCGGGGGACTAGCATCCCACGAGCAGTACTTC.

The CDR3 bases are TGTGCCAGCAGAAAAAGTTGGGGACAGCCCGACCAGCCCCAGCATTTT. Translated: CASRKSWGQPDQPQHF. The V gene is TRBV27, the J gene TRBJ1-5, with TRBD1 identical over 7 bases. Germline values: CDR1 MNHEY, CDR2 SMNVEV (reference sequence). This CDR3 contains 16 residues. J gave up 7 bases and V 6 bases, and 15 bases lay outside the gene matches.

DNA of the CDR3: TGTGCCAGCAGTGATTGGGCAGGGATCTCCTACGAGCAGTACTTC. This translates into CASSDWAGISYEQYF. This chain connects TRBV2 to TRBJ2-7, with D maybe TRBD1 (5 bases). The V gene lost 3 bases and the J gene lost 0 bases, with 12 bases spanning the gap. The CDR3 extends over 15 amino acids. Per the germline V gene, CDR1 is SNHLY and CDR2 is FYNNEI.

J is TRBJ2-7 and V is TRBV5-1, with 7 bases lining up with TRBD1. There are 14 residues in the CDR3. J was trimmed by 3 bases and V by 1 base; bases with no gene match: 4. Germline V lookup: CDR1 SGHRS, CDR2 YFSETQ. CDR3 nucleotide sequence: TGCGCCAGCAGCTTGTATGGGACAGACTACGAGCAGTACTTC. Its protein is CASSLYGTDYEQYF.

This clone was seen a few times. V usage is TRBV7-3 and J usage is TRBJ2-4; a weak D match, TRBD1 (6 bases). Trimming took 5 bases from V and 0 from J, leaving 14 bases between them. The CDR3 extends over 16 amino acids. Germline CDR1 reads SGHTA; CDR2 reads FQGTGA. The CDR3 DNA follows: TGTGCCAGCAGCCCCCCGACAGGTTTAGCCAAAAACATTCAGTACTTC. Its protein product is CASSPPTGLAKNIQYF.

The rearrangement uses TRBV28 and TRBJ2-7, with 7 bases lining up with TRBD1. CDR3 length: 16 amino acids. J was trimmed by 0 bases and V by 5 bases; bases with no gene match: 10. The V gene's germline CDR1 is MDHEN and CDR2 SYDVKM. CDR3: CASSASGQTLSYEQYF. The DNA for the CDR3 is TGTGCCAGCAGTGCCTCGGGACAGACCCTCTCCTACGAGCAGTACTTC.

The CDR3 nucleotides read TGTGCCAGCAGGACCAGGGGAAAGGATGAAAAACTGTTTTTT. Encoded protein: CASRTRGKDEKLFF. J is TRBJ1-4 and V is TRBV2; tentative D call: TRBD1 (6 bases). Deletions cut 6 bases from V and 6 bases from J, with 14 bases between. Germline CDR1 is SNHLY and CDR2 is FYNNEI. The CDR3 covers 14 residues. The full variable domain, with the rest looked up from reference TRBV2 and TRBJ1-4, is EPEVTQTPSHQVTQMGQEVILRCVPISNHLYFYWYRQILGQKVEFLVSFYNNEISEKSEIFDDQFSVERPDGSNFTLKIRSTKLEDSAMYFCASRTRGKDEKLFFGSGTQLSVL.

The CDR3 coding sequence is TGTGCCAGCAGCTCCCGGGACACACAAGAGACCCAGTACTTC. This codes for CASSSRDTQETQYF. V is TRBV13 and J is TRBJ2-5, with TRBD1 as a possible D gene (6 bases). V was cut by 4 bases and J by 2 bases, with 11 bases left in between. Germline-derived CDR1 and CDR2 are PRHDT and FYEKMQ (reference sequence). The CDR3 loop spans 14 amino acids.

This rearrangement joins TRBV19 to TRBJ2-7; TRBD1 or TRBD2 may be the D gene (5 bases each). V lost 1 base, J lost 6 bases, and 16 bases lay in between. CDR1 and CDR2 from the germline V gene are LNHDA and SQIVND (reference sequence). The CDR3 is made up of 15 amino acids. The chain's CDR3 is CASSIGGPGSREQYF. Written as DNA, the CDR3 is TGTGCCAGTAGTATAGGGGGACCGGGATCCCGCGAGCAGTACTTC.

The table lists this clone with a few counts. The V and J genes are TRBV9 and TRBJ1-2; 8 positions match TRBD1. The V gene end was trimmed by 4 bases and the J gene end by 0 bases; junction bases not matched to a gene: 5. The CDR3 consists of 15 residues. Looked up from germline, CDR1 is SGDLS and CDR2 is YYNGEE. Here the CDR3 DNA reads TGTGCCAGCAGCCCCGGACAGGGCCCTAACTATGGCTACACCTTC. Translating gives CASSPGQGPNYGYTF.

There are a few counts of this clone. The chain couples TRBV28 to TRBJ2-1; D unresolved. From germline, CDR1 is MDHEN and CDR2 SYDVKM. The CDR3 has 15 amino acids. The germline V and J ends were trimmed by 8 bases and 7 bases, with 21 bases remaining between them. The CDR3 DNA reads as TGTGCCAGCCCCCCTCGGCGGCCCTATTATAATGAGCAGTTCTTC. It specifies CASPPRRPYYNEQFF. The complete variable domain, with remaining parts taken from reference TRBV28 and TRBJ2-1, reads DVKVTQSSRYLVKRTGEKVFLECVQDMDHENMFWYRQDPGLGLRLIYFSYDVKMKEKGDIPEGYSVSREKKERFSLILESASTNQTSMYLCASPPRRPYYNEQFFGPGTRLTVL.

This chain links TRBV5-1 with TRBJ2-3; D is perhaps TRBD2 (6 bases). The CDR3 has 15 residues. V was pared by 1 base and J by 5 bases, with 14 bases between. CDR1 and CDR2 (germline): SGHRS, YFSETQ. The CDR3 is CASSLRGLGGDTQYF. The CDR3 region has the DNA TGCGCCAGCAGCTTGCGGGGTCTCGGGGGAGATACGCAGTATTTT.

The J gene is TRBJ1-1, the V gene TRBV4-2; no definite D call. The CDR3 consists of 14 residues. Germline CDR1 reads LGHNA; CDR2 reads YNFKEQ. Deletions cut 4 bases from V and 0 bases from J, with 9 bases between. CDR3 nucleotide sequence: TGTGCCAGCAGCCCGACCTTAATGAACACTGAAGCTTTCTTT. Translating gives CASSPTLMNTEAFF.

This clone was found once. The rearrangement uses TRBV7-9 and TRBJ2-1, with 16 bases matching TRBD2. Germline lookup yields CDR1 SEHNR and CDR2 FQNEAQ (reference sequence). The CDR3 is made up of 19 amino acids. With 4 bases clipped from V and 6 bases from J, the junction kept 12 bases outside the gene matches. CDR3 residues: CASSWWGLAGGPMSNEQFF. Written as DNA, the CDR3 is TGTGCCAGCAGCTGGTGGGGACTAGCGGGAGGGCCTATGAGCAATGAGCAGTTCTTC.

The V gene is TRBV19, the J gene TRBJ1-1; 10 bases agree with TRBD1. Germline lookup yields CDR1 LNHDA and CDR2 SQIVND (reference sequence). Trimming at V came to 6 bases and at J to 1 base, leaving 5 bases not matched to a gene. The CDR3 length is 15 residues. The CDR3 nucleotides read TGTGCCAGTAGCCGACAGGGGGCATGGAACACTGAAGCTTTCTTT. Protein product: CASSRQGAWNTEAFF.